Each of the 8 T cell receptor beta chains below was sequenced from the same sample in a study of response to subunit inactivated influenza vaccine (dated by TCRdb to 2016 to 2019). The library was made by RT-PCR. For sequencing, an Illumina HiSeq 2500 was employed. Clones were called with MiXCR by TCRdb after fastp trimmed the public reads at Q25, and only in-frame beta chains were retained. A single entry per CDR3 protein holds the most common genes and DNA from its merged rows. This sample comprises under 850,000 distinct CDR3 sequences, about a fifth of them detected only once. The ten largest clones capture approximately 10% of the sample. Sequenced here: PBMCs from blood, sampled roughly 5 days after vaccination. These receptors were taken from a man aged 50-59 years who received an inactivated influenza vaccine. Donor details come from another sample of the same person, matched by shared clones.

This clonotype was observed a handful of times. This chain joins TRBV7-9 and TRBJ1-4, with TRBD1 matching over 7 bases. V lost 8 bases to trimming and J lost 7 bases; unmatched junction nucleotides: 4. Germline V gene lookup returns CDR1 SEHNR and CDR2 FQNEAQ (reference sequence). This CDR3 is built from 12 residues. CDR3 region: CASDREAEKLFF. CDR3 bases: TGTGCCAGCGACAGGGAGGCTGAAAAACTGTTTTTT.

CDR3 sequence: CASRTGEERNSPLHF. In DNA form, the CDR3 reads TGTGCCAGCAGGACAGGGGAGGAAAGAAATTCACCCCTCCACTTT. This chain uses TRBV12-3 or TRBV12-4 with TRBJ1-6; 8 bases fit TRBD1. The CDR3 spans 15 residues. Losses at the gene ends were 6 bases for V and 7 bases for J; bases not matched to a gene: 8.

This clonotype appeared a few times. The CDR3 spells CASSQDKAGAADTQYF. In DNA form, the CDR3 reads TGTGCCAGCAGCCAAGATAAGGCGGGAGCGGCAGATACGCAGTATTTT. The chain is built from TRBV4-2 and TRBJ2-3; 7 bases line up with TRBD2. Germline assignment: CDR1 LGHNA and CDR2 YNFKEQ. V trimming: 0 bases; J trimming: 4 bases; junction bases outside the gene matches: 7. The CDR3 is made up of 16 amino acids.

This clonotype was counted once. The gene calls are TRBV10-3 and TRBJ2-2; 9 positions match TRBD1. The V and J ends lost 3 bases and 3 bases, in that order; junction bases with no gene match: 5. The CDR3 runs 16 residues. Germline values: CDR1 ENHRY, CDR2 SYGVKD. In DNA, the CDR3 is TGTGCCATCAGTGAAGGGGACAGGGTGGACACCGGGGAGCTGTTTTTT. Amino acid sequence: CAISEGDRVDTGELFF.

This clonotype was detected many times. The chain is built from TRBV4-3 and TRBJ2-5; no firm D call. This CDR3 spans 15 amino acids. The ends were cut back, 5 bases at V and 5 bases at J, with 18 bases in the middle. CDR1 is LGHNA, CDR2 YSLEER, per germline. CDR3 sequence: CASSSYPRSEETQYF. In DNA form, the CDR3 reads TGCGCCAGCAGCTCGTATCCTCGATCGGAGGAGACCCAGTACTTC.

This clonotype was observed at least ten times. The J gene is TRBJ2-7, the V gene TRBV29-1; 7 bases are shared with TRBD1. Germline V CDR1 and CDR2: SQVTM, ANQGSEA. J was trimmed by 0 bases and V by 0 bases; bases with no gene match: 8. CDR3 size: 16 residues. The CDR3 loop reads CSVEDRRTGNSYEQYF. The DNA of the CDR3 is TGCAGCGTTGAAGATCGTCGGACAGGCAACTCCTACGAGCAGTACTTC.

The V call is TRBV5-6, the J call TRBJ2-5; D not certain. Trimming removed 2 bases at V and 0 bases at J, with 8 bases between. From germline, CDR1 is SGHDT and CDR2 YYEEEE. The CDR3 has 14 residues. The CDR3 is CASSLYGYQETQYF. Here the CDR3 DNA reads TGTGCCAGCAGCTTATACGGGTACCAAGAGACCCAGTACTTC.

The chain employs TRBV4-1 and TRBJ2-1; D not certain. Per germline, CDR1 MGHRA and CDR2 YSYEKL. This CDR3 has 14 amino acids. With 3 bases removed from V and 0 bases from J, the gap between germline ends came to 6 bases. The CDR3 sequence is CASSHHGSYNEQFF. CDR3 nucleotides: TGCGCCAGCAGCCATCACGGCTCCTACAATGAGCAGTTCTTC.